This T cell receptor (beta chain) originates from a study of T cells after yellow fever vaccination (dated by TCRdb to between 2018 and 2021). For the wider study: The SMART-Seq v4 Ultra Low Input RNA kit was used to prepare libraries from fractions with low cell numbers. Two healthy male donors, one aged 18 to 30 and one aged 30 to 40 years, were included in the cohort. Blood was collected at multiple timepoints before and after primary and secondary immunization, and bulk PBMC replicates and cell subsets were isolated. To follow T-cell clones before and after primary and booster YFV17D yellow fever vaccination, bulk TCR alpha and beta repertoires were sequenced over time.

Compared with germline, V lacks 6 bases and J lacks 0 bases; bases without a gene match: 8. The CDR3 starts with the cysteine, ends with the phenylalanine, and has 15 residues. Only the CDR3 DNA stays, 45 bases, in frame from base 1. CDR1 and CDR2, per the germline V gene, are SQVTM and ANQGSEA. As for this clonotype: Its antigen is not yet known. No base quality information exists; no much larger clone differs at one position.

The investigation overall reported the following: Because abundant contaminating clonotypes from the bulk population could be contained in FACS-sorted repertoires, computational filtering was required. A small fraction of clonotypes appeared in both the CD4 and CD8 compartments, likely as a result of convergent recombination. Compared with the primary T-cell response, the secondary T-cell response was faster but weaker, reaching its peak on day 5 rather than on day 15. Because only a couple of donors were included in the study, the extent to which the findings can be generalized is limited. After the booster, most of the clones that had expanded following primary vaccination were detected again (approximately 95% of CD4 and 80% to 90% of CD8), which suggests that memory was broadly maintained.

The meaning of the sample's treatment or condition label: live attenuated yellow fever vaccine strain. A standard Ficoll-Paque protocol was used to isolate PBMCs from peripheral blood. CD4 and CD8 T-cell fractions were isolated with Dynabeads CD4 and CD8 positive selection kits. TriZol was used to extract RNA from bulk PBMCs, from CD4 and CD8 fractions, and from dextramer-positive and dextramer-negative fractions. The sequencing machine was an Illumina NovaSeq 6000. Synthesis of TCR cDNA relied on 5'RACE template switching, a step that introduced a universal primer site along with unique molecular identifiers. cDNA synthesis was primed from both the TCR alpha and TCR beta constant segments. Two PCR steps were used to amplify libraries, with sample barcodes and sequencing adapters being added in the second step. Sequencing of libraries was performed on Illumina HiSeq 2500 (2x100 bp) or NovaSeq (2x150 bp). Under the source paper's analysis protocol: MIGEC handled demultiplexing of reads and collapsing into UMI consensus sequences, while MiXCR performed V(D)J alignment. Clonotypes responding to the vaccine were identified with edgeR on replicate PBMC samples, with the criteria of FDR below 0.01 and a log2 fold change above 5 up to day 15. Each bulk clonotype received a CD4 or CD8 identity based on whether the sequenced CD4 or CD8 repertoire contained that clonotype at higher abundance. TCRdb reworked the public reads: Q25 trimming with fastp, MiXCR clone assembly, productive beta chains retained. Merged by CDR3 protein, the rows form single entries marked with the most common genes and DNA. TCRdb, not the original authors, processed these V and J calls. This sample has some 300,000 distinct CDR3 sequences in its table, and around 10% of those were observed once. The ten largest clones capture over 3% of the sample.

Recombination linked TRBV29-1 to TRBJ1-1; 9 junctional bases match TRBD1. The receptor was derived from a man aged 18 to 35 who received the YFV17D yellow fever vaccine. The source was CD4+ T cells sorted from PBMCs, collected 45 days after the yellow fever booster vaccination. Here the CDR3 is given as CSVARDRAMNTEAFF. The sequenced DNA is TGCAGCGTCGCCCGGGACAGGGCAATGAACACTGAAGCTTTCTTT.